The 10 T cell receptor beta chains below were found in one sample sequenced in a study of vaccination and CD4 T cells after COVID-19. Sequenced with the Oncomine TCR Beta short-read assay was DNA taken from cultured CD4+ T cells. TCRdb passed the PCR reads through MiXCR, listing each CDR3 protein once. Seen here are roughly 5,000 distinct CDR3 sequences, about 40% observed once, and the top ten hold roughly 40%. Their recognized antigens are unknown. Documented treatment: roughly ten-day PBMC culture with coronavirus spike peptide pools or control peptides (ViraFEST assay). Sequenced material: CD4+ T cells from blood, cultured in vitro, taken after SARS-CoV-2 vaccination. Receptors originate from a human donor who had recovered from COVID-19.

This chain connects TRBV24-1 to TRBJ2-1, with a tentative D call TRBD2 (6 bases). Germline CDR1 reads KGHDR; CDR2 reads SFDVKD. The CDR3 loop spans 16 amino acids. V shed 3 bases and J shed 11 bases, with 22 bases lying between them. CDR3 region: CATSDGAGGVTVKQFF. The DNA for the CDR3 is TGTGCCACCAGTGATGGAGCGGGTGGGGTTACGGTTAAGCAGTTCTTC.

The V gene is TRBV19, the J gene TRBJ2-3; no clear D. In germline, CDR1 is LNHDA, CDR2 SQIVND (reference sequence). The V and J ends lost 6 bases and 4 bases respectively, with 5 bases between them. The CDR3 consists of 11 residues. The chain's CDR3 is CASRVADTQYF. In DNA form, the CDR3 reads TGTGCCAGTAGAGTTGCAGATACGCAGTATTTT.

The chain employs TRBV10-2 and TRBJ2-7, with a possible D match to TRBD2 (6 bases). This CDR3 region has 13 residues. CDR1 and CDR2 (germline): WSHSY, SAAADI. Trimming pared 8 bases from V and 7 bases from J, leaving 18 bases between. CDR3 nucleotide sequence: TGCGCCAGCGGAGGGATCCCGCGTCAAGAGCAGTACTTC. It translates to CASGGIPRQEQYF.

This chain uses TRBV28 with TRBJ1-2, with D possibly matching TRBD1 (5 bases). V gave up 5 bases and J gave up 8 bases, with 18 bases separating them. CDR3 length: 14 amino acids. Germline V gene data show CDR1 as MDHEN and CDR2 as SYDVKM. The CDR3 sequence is CASSPHSTVVGYTF. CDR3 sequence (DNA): TGTGCCAGCAGTCCTCACTCGACAGTGGTCGGCTACACCTTC.

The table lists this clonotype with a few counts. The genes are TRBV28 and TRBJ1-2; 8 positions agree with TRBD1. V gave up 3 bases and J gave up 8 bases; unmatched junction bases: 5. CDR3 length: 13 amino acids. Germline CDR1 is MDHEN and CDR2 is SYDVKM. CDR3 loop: CASSLTGERGYTF. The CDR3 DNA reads TGTGCCAGCAGTTTGACAGGGGAAAGAGGCTACACCTTC.

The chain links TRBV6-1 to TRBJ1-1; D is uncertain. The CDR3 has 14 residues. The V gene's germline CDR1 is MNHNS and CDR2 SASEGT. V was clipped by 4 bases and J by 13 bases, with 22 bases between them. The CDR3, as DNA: TGTGCCAGCAGTGTCAGAAACGAAGGGAGGGATGGTTTCTTT. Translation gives CASSVRNEGRDGFF.

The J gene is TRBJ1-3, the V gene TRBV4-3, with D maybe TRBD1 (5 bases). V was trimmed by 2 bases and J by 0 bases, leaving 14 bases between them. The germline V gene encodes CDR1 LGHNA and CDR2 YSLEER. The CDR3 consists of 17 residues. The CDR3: CASSQHLTGTSGNTIYF. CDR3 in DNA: TGCGCCAGCAGCCAACATCTCACAGGCACCTCTGGAAACACCATATATTTT.

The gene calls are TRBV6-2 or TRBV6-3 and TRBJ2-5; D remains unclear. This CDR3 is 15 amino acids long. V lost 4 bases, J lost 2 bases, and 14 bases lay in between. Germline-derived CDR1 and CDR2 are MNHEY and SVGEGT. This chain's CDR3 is CASSFPHADQETQYF. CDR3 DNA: TGTGCCAGCAGTTTCCCCCACGCGGATCAAGAGACCCAGTACTTC.

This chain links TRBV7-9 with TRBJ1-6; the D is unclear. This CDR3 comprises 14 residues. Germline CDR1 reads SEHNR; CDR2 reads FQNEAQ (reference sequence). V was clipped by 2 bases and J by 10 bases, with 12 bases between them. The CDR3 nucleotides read TGTGCCAGCAGCTTATGGGAAACACGGTCACCCCTCCACTTT. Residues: CASSLWETRSPLHF.

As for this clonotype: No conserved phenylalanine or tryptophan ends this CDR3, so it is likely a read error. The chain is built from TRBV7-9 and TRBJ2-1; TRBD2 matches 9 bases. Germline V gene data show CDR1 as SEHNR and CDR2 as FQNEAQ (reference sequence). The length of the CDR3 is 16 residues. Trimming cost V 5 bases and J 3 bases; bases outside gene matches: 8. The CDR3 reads CASSQVAGAGYNEQFL. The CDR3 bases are TGTGCCAGCAGCCAAGTAGCGGGAGCCGGCTACAATGAGCAGTTCCTC.